This T cell receptor (beta chain) was identified during a study of T cell repertoires in cytomegalovirus infection. About the study: Public TCR beta signatures provided an indication of both CMV infection and a matching HLA type.

TCRdb analysed the reads with MiXCR anew, one entry per CDR3 protein. The sample holds over 100,000 distinct CDR3 sequences, 29% seen once. There are a few counts of this clonotype. The antigen is unknown. Germline V gene lookup returns CDR1 SEHNR and CDR2 FQNEAQ (reference sequence). V gave up 5 bases and J gave up 5 bases; unmatched junction bases: 6. The CDR3 has 14 amino acids. The chain combines TRBV7-9 with TRBJ1-1, with 9 nucleotides matching TRBD1. The material was CD8+ T cells from cultured PBMCs, obtained from culture after CMV antigen stimulation. This clonotype originated in a human donor in good health (CMV status not recorded). Some clones in this sample may be carry-over from other donors' samples. CDR3 in DNA: TGTGCCAGCAGCCTGGACAGGGGCAAGACTGAAGCTTTCTTT. This encodes CASSLDRGKTEAFF.